This TCR beta chain was recovered during a study of blood T cells in healthy people across ages. Study findings and constraints: Estimated diversity that came from one million T cells was considered an underestimate.

With respect to this clonotype: Its antigen is unknown.

Alongside a J-beta primer mix, a sample-barcoded 5' primer served in a second PCR lasting roughly 6 to 11 cycles. TCRdb analysed the 5' RACE reads with MiXCR anew, one entry per CDR3 protein. Among some 940,000 distinct CDR3 sequences, 25% to 30% were seen once, and the ten largest hold about a tenth. V was clipped by 8 bases and J by 0 bases; unmatched bases: 4. Germline V gene lookup returns CDR1 WSHSY and CDR2 SAAADI. The CDR3 is made up of 15 amino acids. The data were also submitted as part of a second study, on T cells of mothers and their children. As that study records: Donation came from a few healthy Caucasian mothers together with their six children. The study obtained over 9.5 million TCR beta CDR3 reads per mother and around 3 million per child.

J is TRBJ2-3 and V is TRBV10-2; 11 bases align to TRBD1. The source is a woman in her thirties or forties in good health. The specimen sequenced was blood. The CDR3 loop reads CASRDRGSSTDTQYF. CDR3 coding DNA: TGCGCCAGCCGGGACAGGGGGTCTAGCACAGATACGCAGTATTTT.